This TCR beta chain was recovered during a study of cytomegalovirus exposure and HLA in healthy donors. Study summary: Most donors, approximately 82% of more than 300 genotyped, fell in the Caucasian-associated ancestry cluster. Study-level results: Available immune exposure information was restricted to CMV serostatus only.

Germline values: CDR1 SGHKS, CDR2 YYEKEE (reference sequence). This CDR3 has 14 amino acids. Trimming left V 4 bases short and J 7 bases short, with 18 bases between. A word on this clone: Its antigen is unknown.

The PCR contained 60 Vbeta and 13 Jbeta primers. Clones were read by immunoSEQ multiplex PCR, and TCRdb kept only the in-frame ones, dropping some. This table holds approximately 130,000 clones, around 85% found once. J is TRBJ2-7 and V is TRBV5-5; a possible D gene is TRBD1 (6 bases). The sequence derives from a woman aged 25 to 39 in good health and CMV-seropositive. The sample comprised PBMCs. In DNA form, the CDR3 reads TGTGCCAGCAGCATAGACAGGCCTACAGGAGAGCAGTACTTC. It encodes CASSIDRPTGEQYF.